This TCR beta chain appears in the sequencing data of a study of T cells in Graves' hyperthyroidism and ophthalmopathy. With respect to this clonotype: Its antigen is not known. This may come from a read error, since a much larger clone is one base off.

Researchers took RNA transcripts and amplified the TCR beta CDR3 regions from them. Primed by the HTBI set, a first-round RT-PCR was run on the TCR CDR3. TCRdb processed the multiplex PCR reads anew with MiXCR; each CDR3 protein has one entry. Altogether roughly 600,000 distinct CDR3 sequences are present, roughly 15% being singletons, with the ten largest covering around 13%. General study results and limits: Most thyroid-expanded clonotypes above 0.001 were also found in blood. Ophthalmopathy got predicted by the model a median 6.5 months before its onset.

Uncontrolled infection, other autoimmune disease, pregnancy or lactation disqualified patients from enrolment. Fresh 10 ml peripheral blood yielded PBMCs. The CDR3 contains 14 residues. Sequencing was done on a sample of blood. The rearrangement uses TRBV12-3 or TRBV12-4 and TRBJ1-4; perhaps TRBD1 as D (5 bases). This TCR was recovered from a woman between 45 and 65 years old with Graves' ophthalmopathy. Written as DNA, the CDR3 is TGTGCCAGCAGTGCGCAGGGTGCGCATGAAAGACTGTTTTTT. Residues: CASSAQGAHERLFF.